A selection of T cell receptor beta chains follows, all from one sample in a study. TCRdb analysed the 5' RACE reads with MiXCR anew, one entry per CDR3 protein. This sample has approximately 50,000 distinct CDR3 sequences, with about 25% found just once. Sequenced: tumor-infiltrating Tregs sorted from the breast tumor. These receptors were collected from a female donor with breast cancer. The CDR3 runs from the conserved cysteine through the conserved F or W. The order of the fields is J gene, V gene, D gene, clone size, CDR3 protein. D genes are given only for firm matches. Size values are once, few and many counts, or a class for expanded clones, and some rows have none.

TRBJ1-2 | TRBV6-5 | NA | many | CASSYDGNYGYTF
TRBJ2-3 | TRBV15 | TRBD2 | NA | CATSRGGEGSDTQYF
TRBJ2-5 | TRBV7-9 | TRBD1 | NA | CASSTGTAQETQYF
TRBJ2-1 | TRBV3-1 | TRBD2 | NA | CASSQDRTSGNNEQFF
TRBJ1-5 | TRBV6-2/TRBV6-3 | NA | many | CASSYYPGLNNQPQHF
TRBJ2-3 | TRBV4-3 | TRBD2 | few | CASSRLAGDSTDTQYF
TRBJ2-5 | TRBV7-2 | TRBD1 | many | CASSSQGARETQYF
TRBJ1-1 | TRBV7-2 | NA | NA | CASSLALLKNTEAFF
TRBJ2-7 | TRBV3-1 | TRBD2 | many | CASSQVMTSGYEQYF
TRBJ2-2 | TRBV7-3 | TRBD1 | NA | CASSYRGGTGELFF
TRBJ2-1 | TRBV12-3/TRBV12-4 | NA | many | CASRNLNNEQFF
TRBJ2-5 | TRBV20-1 | TRBD2 | NA | CSAFTIAGYQETQYF
TRBJ2-3 | TRBV4-1 | NA | NA | CASSQGPRQGGTVTRYF
TRBJ2-3 | TRBV5-1 | TRBD1 | many | CASSGTGTGGTDTQYF
TRBJ2-5 | TRBV6-2/TRBV6-3 | NA | NA | CASSYTRVGTETQYF
TRBJ2-3 | TRBV9 | NA | NA | CASSSRPFTDTQYF
TRBJ1-1 | TRBV7-3 | NA | few | CASSTQQGNTEAFF
TRBJ2-3 | TRBV9 | NA | many | CASSVGSDTQYF
TRBJ2-1 | TRBV6-6 | TRBD1 | many | CASTRTGDSYNEQFF
TRBJ1-1 | TRBV4-1 | NA | NA | CASSPWGGLGAEAFF
TRBJ2-6 | TRBV7-2 | NA | NA | CAGSLGSSGANVPTF
TRBJ2-3 | TRBV7-9 | NA | NA | CASSLAGGSTDTQYF
TRBJ2-1 | TRBV29-1 | TRBD2 | many | CSVESGRALVEQFF
TRBJ2-7 | TRBV5-1 | TRBD2 | many | CASSSLAGDYEQYF
TRBJ2-5 | TRBV4-1 | NA | medium-sized | CASSQERGRPGEETQYF
TRBJ2-1 | TRBV5-4 | TRBD2 | few | CASSGKGGSNTNEQFF
TRBJ2-3 | TRBV9 | TRBD2 | NA | CASSVAGTSGSTDTQYF
TRBJ1-2 | TRBV20-1 | TRBD1 | many | CSARESAGGRLNYGYTF
TRBJ2-5 | TRBV5-1 | NA | NA | CASSPVLGEETQYF
TRBJ1-1 | TRBV3-1 | NA | many | CASSLRGDAEAFF
TRBJ2-1 | TRBV7-2 | TRBD2 | NA | CASSLAGLAGAF
TRBJ1-1 | TRBV6-2/TRBV6-3 | TRBD1 | NA | CASSQGTGVWLTEAFF
TRBJ2-5 | TRBV5-6 | NA | few | CASSLDDGTETQYF